These 22 T cell receptor beta chains were all obtained from the same sample, sequenced in a study of identifying expanded T cells in peripheral blood. The data were produced by immunoSEQ multiplex PCR, yet TCRdb's version contains in-frame clones alone and is incomplete. This sample yields about 100,000 clones, of which around 88% are seen a single time; approximately 17% belongs to the top ten. Sequenced sample: blood. These receptor sequences come from a person aged 18-70 years in good health.

This chain uses TRBV5-1 with TRBJ2-2, with D perhaps TRBD1 or TRBD2 (5 bases each). Germline values: CDR1 SGHRS, CDR2 YFSETQ. V shed 2 bases and J shed 3 bases, with 11 bases lying between them. This CDR3 contains 15 residues. CDR3 amino acids: CASSLIGADTGELFF. The CDR3 region has the DNA TGCGCCAGCAGCTTAATCGGGGCGGACACCGGGGAGCTGTTTTTT.

V is TRBV6-5 and J is TRBJ2-1, with D perhaps TRBD2 (7 bases). V was trimmed by 5 bases and J by 6 bases, leaving 14 bases between them. CDR1 and CDR2 (germline): MNHEY, SVGAGI. The CDR3 extends over 14 amino acids. CDR3 residues: CASSNRGAPNEQFF. The CDR3 bases are TGTGCCAGCAGTAACCGGGGGGCCCCCAATGAGCAGTTCTTC.

The V gene is TRBV4-2, the J gene TRBJ2-2; TRBD2 matches 11 bases. The J segment lost 7 bases and the V segment lost 2 bases, leaving 6 bases of the junction unmatched. The CDR3 spans 16 residues. The germline V gene encodes CDR1 LGHNA and CDR2 YNFKEQ. CDR3 sequence (DNA): TGTGCCAGCAGCCAACCTCTAGCGGGGGGTAGCGGGGAGCTGTTTTTT. Protein sequence: CASSQPLAGGSGELFF.

The V call is TRBV27, the J call TRBJ2-5; no definite D call. The CDR3 has 15 amino acids. The germline gives CDR1 MNHEY, CDR2 SMNVEV (reference sequence). Trimming pared 5 bases from V and 1 base from J, leaving 14 bases between. The chain's CDR3 is CASSLTPWVQETQYF. In DNA form, the CDR3 reads TGTGCCAGCAGTCTGACTCCGTGGGTCCAAGAGACCCAGTACTTC.

The genes are TRBV7-8 and TRBJ2-5; D remains ambiguous. CDR1 is SGHVS, CDR2 FQNEAQ, per germline. Trimming shortened V by 5 bases and J by 2 bases, and 15 bases separated the two germline ends. This CDR3 spans 15 amino acids. CDR3 loop: CASSTYLEGQETQYF. CDR3 coding DNA: TGTGCCAGCAGCACGTACCTAGAAGGTCAAGAGACCCAGTACTTC. The complete variable domain, with remaining parts taken from reference TRBV7-8 and TRBJ2-5, reads GAGVSQSPRYKVAKRGQDVALRCDPISGHVSLFWYQQALGQGPEFLTYFQNEAQLDKSGLPSDRFFAERPEGSVSTLKIQRTQQEDSAVYLCASSTYLEGQETQYFGPGTRLLVL.

The genes are TRBV4-2 and TRBJ2-7; 7 nucleotides line up with TRBD2. Unmatched junction bases numbered 6, after V lost 5 bases and J lost 2 bases. From germline, CDR1 is LGHNA and CDR2 YNFKEQ. The CDR3 totals 14 residues. The CDR3 spells CASSLLGTTYEQYF. The CDR3 region has the DNA TGTGCCAGCAGCTTGTTAGGGACTACCTACGAGCAGTACTTC.

J is TRBJ2-5 and V is TRBV4-3, with 14 bases aligning to TRBD2. Per germline, CDR1 LGHNA and CDR2 YSLEER. The V segment lost 2 bases and the J segment 4 bases; nucleotides outside the gene matches: 15. This CDR3 comprises 20 residues. CDR3 DNA: TGCGCCAGCAGCCAATCCCCGACTAGCGGGGGGGCTACCCTACGAGAGACCCAGTACTTC. Translating gives CASSQSPTSGGATLRETQYF.

V and J are TRBV11-3 and TRBJ1-1; 7 bases align to TRBD1. Germline V gene data show CDR1 as SGHNT and CDR2 as YENEEA. The CDR3 covers 16 residues. The V segment lost 4 bases and the J segment 1 base; nucleotides outside the gene matches: 9. The CDR3 DNA reads TGTGCCAGCAGCTACGACAGGGAAAATTCGAACACTGAAGCTTTCTTT. Protein product: CASSYDRENSNTEAFF.

V gene TRBV7-9 combines with J gene TRBJ1-1; weak D call: TRBD1 (6 bases). Between the trimmed V and J ends, which lost 2 bases and 6 bases, there was a span of 25 bases. Germline V CDR1 and CDR2: SEHNR, FQNEAQ (reference sequence). The CDR3 has 18 residues. The CDR3 loop reads CASSLSSLTGRRSAEAFF. The DNA of the CDR3 is TGTGCCAGCAGCTTATCTAGCCTTACAGGGAGACGGTCTGCTGAAGCTTTCTTT.

The V call is TRBV30, the J call TRBJ1-1; weak D call: TRBD1 (6 bases). CDR1 is GTSNPN and CDR2 is SVGIG in the germline V gene (reference sequence). The CDR3 has 11 amino acids. Trimming removed 7 bases from V and 5 bases from J, with 11 bases in between. The CDR3 sequence is CAYATGTEAFF. In nucleotides, the CDR3 is TGTGCCTACGCAACAGGGACTGAAGCTTTCTTT.

The chain couples TRBV6-4 to TRBJ2-3; 8 positions agree with TRBD1. After removal of 2 bases from V and 3 bases from J, the junction contained 1 base not matched to a gene. The CDR3 runs to 14 residues. CDR1 and CDR2 (germline): MRHNA, SNTAGT. CDR3 in DNA: TGTGCCAGCAGTGACCAGGGGGCAACAGATACGCAGTATTTT. It codes for CASSDQGATDTQYF.

This chain connects TRBV29-1 to TRBJ2-7; 8 bases map to TRBD1. The germline V gene encodes CDR1 SQVTM and CDR2 ANQGSEA. V was clipped by 7 bases and J by 4 bases; unmatched bases: 9. This CDR3 is 13 amino acids long. CDR3: CSASRDRPYEQYF. The DNA of the CDR3 is TGCAGCGCTAGCCGGGACAGGCCATACGAGCAGTACTTC.

This clone was seen once. This rearrangement joins TRBV7-9 to TRBJ1-6; D is undetermined. This CDR3 region has 17 residues. Germline-derived CDR1 and CDR2 are SEHNR and FQNEAQ (reference sequence). The V end was cut by 5 bases, the J end by 7 bases, with 21 bases between. The CDR3 sequence: CASSQRKGLRRNSPLHF. The CDR3 DNA reads TGTGCCAGCAGCCAACGCAAGGGTTTACGGCGAAATTCACCCCTCCACTTT.

V gene TRBV7-9 combines with J gene TRBJ1-1, with TRBD1 as a possible D gene (6 bases). V lost 1 base and J lost 4, with 13 bases in between. The CDR3 totals 15 residues. Germline-derived CDR1 and CDR2 are SEHNR and FQNEAQ (reference sequence). CDR3 loop: CASSLDGTSGTEAFF. CDR3 bases: TGTGCCAGCAGCTTAGACGGGACATCGGGCACTGAAGCTTTCTTT.

This clone was recorded only once. The genes are TRBV6-6 and TRBJ2-7; D uncertain. CDR1 MNHNY and CDR2 SVGAGI come from the germline V gene (reference sequence). V was trimmed by 7 bases and J by 6 bases, leaving 19 bases between them. CDR3 length: 14 residues. The CDR3 bases are TGTGCCAGCACTACAATAGACGGCTCCCCCGAGCAGTACTTC. Protein sequence: CASTTIDGSPEQYF.

The chain has TRBV25-1 and TRBJ1-4; D is unresolved. Germline V gives CDR1 MGHDK, CDR2 SYGVNS. This CDR3 is 13 amino acids long. V shed 5 bases and J shed 4 bases, with 8 bases lying between them. The CDR3 DNA reads TGTGCCAGCAGTTGGTCTGTTAATGAAAAACTGTTTTTT. It is translated as CASSWSVNEKLFF.

V usage is TRBV6-6 and J usage is TRBJ2-5, with TRBD1 matching 12 bases. The CDR3 has 15 residues. V shed 6 bases and J 11 bases; nucleotides not matched to a gene: 13. The germline gives CDR1 MNHNY, CDR2 SVGAGI (reference sequence). CDR3 coding DNA: TGTGCCAGCAGCACTGGGACAGGGGGCTGGGGGACGCAGTACTTC. Its translation is CASSTGTGGWGTQYF.

The V and J genes are TRBV5-4 and TRBJ2-2, with 8 bases matching TRBD2. This CDR3 contains 15 residues. CDR1 SGHNT and CDR2 YYREEE come from the germline V gene (reference sequence). The junction had 5 bases not matched to a gene; V was cut back by 3 bases and J by 4 bases. DNA of the CDR3: TGTGCCAGCAGCTCCGGGGGGGCGACCACCGGGGAGCTGTTTTTT. It is translated as CASSSGGATTGELFF.

The V call is TRBV10-3, the J call TRBJ2-4; D not resolved. CDR1 and CDR2 (germline): ENHRY, SYGVKD. This CDR3 region has 15 residues. The V end lost 0 bases, the J end lost 5 bases, and 11 bases lay between the germline ends. The CDR3 nucleotides read TGTGCCATCAGTGAGTCACAGCCTCCTCAAAACATTCAGTACTTC. Translation gives CAISESQPPQNIQYF.

This clone has a single count. The V and J genes are TRBV10-3 and TRBJ1-5, with no clear D. Germline lookup yields CDR1 ENHRY and CDR2 SYGVKD. V lost 2 bases and J lost 2, with 16 bases in between. The CDR3 loop spans 17 amino acids. Here the CDR3 DNA reads TGTGCCATCAGTGAGCGGTCGACTTCGAGGGGCAATCAGCCCCAGCATTTT. Encoded protein: CAISERSTSRGNQPQHF.

The gene calls are TRBV5-5 and TRBJ2-1, with 7 bases matching TRBD2. Germline V lookup: CDR1 SGHKS, CDR2 YYEKEE (reference sequence). Trimming removed 2 bases from V and 15 bases from J; junction bases left unmatched: 11. CDR3 size: 13 residues. The CDR3 region is CASSFERGSVLFF. CDR3 in DNA: TGTGCCAGCAGCTTTGAGCGGGGCAGTGTTCTGTTCTTC.

The chain joins TRBV11-2 to TRBJ1-1; 7 nucleotides agree with TRBD1. CDR3 length equals 19 residues. J gave up 8 bases and V 6 bases, and 27 bases lay outside the gene matches. Germline lookup yields CDR1 SGHAT and CDR2 FQNNGV. CDR3 protein: CASRDRDVSVRPGGYEAFF. The CDR3 nucleotides read TGTGCCAGCAGGGATAGGGACGTGTCGGTTCGCCCAGGGGGGTACGAAGCTTTCTTT.